Presented here are 20 T cell receptor beta chains from one specimen sequenced in a study of blood T cell repertoires in COVID-19. Sequencing was performed with immunoSEQ multiplex PCR; in TCRdb, only in-frame clones are kept and a portion is missing. The sample records 55,000 to 65,000 clones, almost 90% being singletons. Input material: peripheral blood. Receptor source: a man aged 55 to 70 with acute or convalescent COVID-19.

The chain couples TRBV27 to TRBJ2-5; 8 bases align to TRBD2. CDR1 and CDR2 from the germline V gene are MNHEY and SMNVEV (reference sequence). V trimming: 3 bases; J trimming: 6 bases; junction bases outside the gene matches: 18. This CDR3 comprises 18 residues. The CDR3 DNA follows: TGTGCCAGCAGTTTGGGGCCGGGGGGGGAGGGTTTGGAAAAGACCCAGTACTTC. It codes for CASSLGPGGEGLEKTQYF.

The chain links TRBV12-5 to TRBJ2-1; 8 positions match TRBD1. Germline lookup yields CDR1 LGHNT and CDR2 FRNRAP. V lost 6 bases to trimming and J lost 10 bases; unmatched junction nucleotides: 17. The CDR3 extends over 16 amino acids. CDR3 bases: TGTGCTAGTGGACCCCGTACAGGGGGTTCTACAGACGAGCAGTTCTTC. Protein sequence: CASGPRTGGSTDEQFF.

This clone was counted once. J is TRBJ2-3 and V is TRBV11-3, with a tentative D call TRBD2 (5 bases). Per the germline V gene, CDR1 is SGHNT and CDR2 is YENEEA. The V end was cut by 5 bases, the J end by 1 base, with 13 bases between. CDR3 length: 15 residues. CDR3 residues: CASSQSPGGTDTQYF. CDR3 coding DNA: TGTGCCAGCAGCCAATCACCCGGGGGCACAGATACGCAGTATTTT.

The DNA of the CDR3 is TGCGCCAGCAGTGATGGACAGAATCAGCCCCAGCATTTT. As protein: CASSDGQNQPQHF. The chain has TRBV10-1 and TRBJ1-5; maybe TRBD1 (6 bases). There are 13 residues in the CDR3. CDR1 is WNHNN and CDR2 is SYGVQD in the germline V gene (reference sequence). The V and J ends lost 3 bases and 4 bases respectively, with 7 bases between them.

V is TRBV7-2 and J is TRBJ2-1; 12 bases line up with TRBD2. The V gene's germline CDR1 is SGHTA and CDR2 FQGNSA. The CDR3 runs to 16 residues. J gave up 1 base and V 6 bases, and 4 bases lay outside the gene matches. The DNA of the CDR3 is TGTGCCAGCAGACGGACTAGCGGGATGTCCTACAATGAGCAGTTCTTC. Its translation is CASRRTSGMSYNEQFF.

This clone came up a few times. The rearrangement uses TRBV2 and TRBJ2-7; D is uncertain. This CDR3 has 12 amino acids. Germline V CDR1 and CDR2: SNHLY, FYNNEI. Trimming removed 7 bases from V and 2 bases from J, with 9 bases in between. CDR3 coding DNA: TGTGCCAGCACCGCGGTAGCCTACGAGCAGTACTTC. Protein: CASTAVAYEQYF.

The genes are TRBV28 and TRBJ2-1, with D possibly TRBD1 on 5 matching bases. The CDR3 spans 16 residues. Germline V gene sequence: CDR1 MDHEN, CDR2 SYDVKM. V lost 6 bases and J lost 0, with 15 bases in between. Here the CDR3 reads CASRSNRFLSYNEQFF. DNA for the CDR3: TGTGCCAGCAGAAGTAACAGGTTCCTCTCCTACAATGAGCAGTTCTTC.

This chain uses TRBV5-1 with TRBJ1-2; 7 bases match TRBD1. The CDR3 has 14 residues. Germline V CDR1 and CDR2: SGHRS, YFSETQ. V lost 4 bases, J lost 4 bases, and 7 bases stayed unmatched. The CDR3 reads CASSEQTGSYGYTF. In DNA, the CDR3 is TGCGCCAGCAGCGAACAGACAGGGAGCTATGGCTACACCTTC.

The genes are TRBV5-1 and TRBJ2-2, with 8 nucleotides matching TRBD1. Germline CDR1 is SGHRS and CDR2 is YFSETQ. V shed 7 bases and J 1 base; nucleotides not matched to a gene: 3. CDR3 size: 14 residues. The CDR3 loop is CASDGQGNTGELFF. The CDR3 DNA reads TGCGCCAGCGACGGACAGGGGAACACCGGGGAGCTGTTTTTT. Based on the CDR3 plus reference TRBV5-1 and TRBJ2-2, the full variable domain is KAGVTQTPRYLIKTRGQQVTLSCSPISGHRSVSWYQQTPGQGLQFLFEYFSETQRNKGNFPGRFSGRQFSNSRSEMNVSTLELGDSALYLCASDGQGNTGELFFGEGSRLTVL.

The rearrangement links TRBV25-1 to TRBJ2-6; a possible D gene is TRBD2 (5 bases). CDR1 MGHDK and CDR2 SYGVNS come from the germline V gene. The CDR3 has 14 residues. Trimming took off 3 bases at V and 3 bases at J, with 6 bases between the two ends. CDR3 bases: TGTGCCAGCAGTGACGGGGTTGGGGCCAACGTCCTGACTTTC. The encoded protein is CASSDGVGANVLTF. The complete variable domain, with remaining parts taken from reference TRBV25-1 and TRBJ2-6, reads EADIYQTPRYLVIGTGKKITLECSQTMGHDKMYWYQQDPGMELHLIHYSYGVNSTEKGDLSSESTVSRIRTEHFPLTLESARPSHTSQYLCASSDGVGANVLTFGAGSRLTVL.

This clone turned up a few times. The rearrangement links TRBV4-1 to TRBJ1-2, with a weak D call TRBD1 (5 bases). Looked up from germline, CDR1 is MGHRA and CDR2 is YSYEKL. V lost 1 base and J 1 base, leaving 7 bases between the germline ends. The length of the CDR3 is 14 residues. CDR3 DNA sequence: TGCGCCAGCAGCCAAGTCAGGGATAACTATGGCTACACCTTC. Its translation: CASSQVRDNYGYTF.

The chain joins TRBV30 to TRBJ2-7; D ambiguous. Looked up from germline, CDR1 is GTSNPN and CDR2 is SVGIG (reference sequence). V was cut by 3 bases and J by 0 bases, with 9 bases left in between. CDR3 length: 13 amino acids. CDR3 amino acids: CAWSPPSSYEQYF. CDR3 bases: TGTGCCTGGAGCCCTCCCAGCTCCTACGAGCAGTACTTC.

This clone was picked up one time. DNA for the CDR3: TGTGCCAGCAGTTACTCCTATAGTCAAGGCTACACCTTC. It encodes CASSYSYSQGYTF. The chain recombines TRBV6-5 with TRBJ1-2; D not resolved. The CDR3 is 13 residues long. With 0 bases removed from V and 8 bases from J, the gap between germline ends came to 10 bases. Germline loops: CDR1 MNHEY, CDR2 SVGAGI.

This CDR3 reads CASSSYEAAAYGYTF. CDR3 nucleotides: TGTGCCAGCAGCTCCTACGAGGCGGCAGCCTATGGCTACACCTTC. The V gene is TRBV28, the J gene TRBJ1-2; no definite D call. The CDR3 contains 15 residues. V lost 6 bases and J lost 4, with 18 bases in between. Germline V gives CDR1 MDHEN, CDR2 SYDVKM.

The chain carries TRBV19 and TRBJ1-5, with 11 bases fitting TRBD1. There are 15 residues in the CDR3. The V gene's germline CDR1 is LNHDA and CDR2 SQIVND (reference sequence). V lost 9 bases and J lost 0; bases outside the gene matches: 4. This CDR3 reads CASRGQGASNQPQHF. The CDR3 nucleotides are TGTGCCAGCAGAGGACAGGGGGCTAGCAATCAGCCCCAGCATTTT.

The chain recombines TRBV7-9 with TRBJ2-3; TRBD1 matches 9 bases. J gave up 3 bases and V 3 bases, and 7 bases lay outside the gene matches. This CDR3 contains 16 residues. CDR1 and CDR2 from the germline V gene are SEHNR and FQNEAQ (reference sequence). The CDR3 DNA follows: TGTGCCAGCAGCTTTTACGGGACAGGGTATACAGATACGCAGTATTTT. Translating gives CASSFYGTGYTDTQYF.

The chain employs TRBV9 and TRBJ1-2; no clear D gene. The CDR3 is 15 amino acids. V lost 4 bases, J lost 4 bases, and 17 bases lay in between. In germline, CDR1 is SGDLS, CDR2 YYNGEE. CDR3 residues: CASSPEGGSLYGYTF. CDR3 sequence (DNA): TGTGCCAGCAGCCCAGAGGGAGGGAGTCTCTATGGCTACACCTTC.

The CDR3 loop reads CASSESWQVNGYTF. CDR3 in DNA: TGTGCCAGCAGTGAGTCCTGGCAAGTGAATGGCTACACCTTC. V and J are TRBV2 and TRBJ1-2, with D uncertain. Trimming took off 3 bases at V and 6 bases at J, with 14 bases between the two ends. This CDR3 spans 14 amino acids. Per germline, CDR1 SNHLY and CDR2 FYNNEI.

V and J are TRBV7-9 and TRBJ2-3; no firm D call. CDR3 length equals 14 residues. V was cut by 2 bases and J by 1 base, with 7 bases left in between. Germline CDR1 reads SEHNR; CDR2 reads FQNEAQ (reference sequence). CDR3 sequence: CASSLLGGTDTQYF. For the CDR3, the DNA is TGTGCCAGCAGCTTACTAGGAGGCACAGATACGCAGTATTTT. Drawing the rest from reference TRBV7-9 and TRBJ2-3, the complete variable domain is DTGVSQNPRHKITKRGQNVTFRCDPISEHNRLYWYRQTLGQGPEFLTYFQNEAQLEKSRLLSDRFSAERPKGSFSTLEIQRTEQGDSAMYLCASSLLGGTDTQYFGPGTRLTVL.

The chain carries TRBV6-6 and TRBJ1-6, with TRBD1 matching 7 bases. This CDR3 region has 15 residues. The trim removed 6 bases at V and 5 bases at J, leaving 7 bases unmatched. Germline loops: CDR1 MNHNY, CDR2 SVGAGI (reference sequence). The CDR3 region is CASRTAGTDNSPLHF. The CDR3 DNA reads TGTGCCAGCAGAACCGCCGGGACAGATAATTCACCCCTCCACTTT.